This T cell receptor beta chain derives from a study of T cell clones after liver transplantation. At the level of the study: TCRbeta sequencing after a pre-transplant mixed lymphocyte reaction identified graft-donor-reactive clones, later tracked in post-transplant blood. Timepoints were pre-transplant, pre-withdrawal, and after withdrawal was completed or failed. Whole-study findings and limits: Graft donor-reactive T cells possibly entered the graft instead of undergoing deletion.

Using immunoSEQ multiplex PCR, the repertoire was profiled, and TCRdb retains in-frame clones only, with some absent. This sample yields approximately 55,000 clones, of which 71% are seen a single time; approximately 16% belongs to the top ten. This CDR3 spans 15 amino acids. Germline values: CDR1 SEHNR, CDR2 FQNEAQ (reference sequence). The V gene lost 0 bases and the J gene lost 5 bases, with 12 bases spanning the gap. Concerning this clone itself: The antigen is not known.

V gene TRBV7-9 combines with J gene TRBJ2-3; D not certain. The source is a human donor who received a liver transplant. The specimen comprised CD4+ T cells from blood, sampled before liver transplant. The CDR3 here is CASSLAGRFIDTQYF. As DNA, the CDR3 is TGTGCCAGCAGCTTAGCTGGCAGGTTCATAGATACGCAGTATTTT.